One and the same sample provided the 20 T cell receptor beta chains below, sequenced in a study of graft-versus-host responses after intestinal transplantation. Intraepithelial plus lamina propria lymphocytes were released by processing graft tissue. Produced via immunoSEQ multiplex PCR; TCRdb's table is partial and in-frame only. The table records 3,500 to 5,000 clones, almost 85% of them present only once. The source material was ileum tissue, sampled approximately 97 weeks after intestinal transplant. The source is a human patient who received an intestinal transplant, so some T cells may come from the graft donor.

The CDR3 DNA follows: TGCGCCAGCAGCCAAGCTTGGGGTAAAGGGTACGCTGAAGCTTTCTTT. Protein product: CASSQAWGKGYAEAFF. The chain links TRBV4-1 to TRBJ1-1; D uncertain. With 1 base removed from V and 6 bases from J, the gap between germline ends came to 18 bases. Germline lookup yields CDR1 MGHRA and CDR2 YSYEKL. The CDR3 is 16 amino acids.

The V gene is TRBV14, the J gene TRBJ2-3; unclear D gene. Deletions cut 9 bases from V and 6 bases from J, with 10 bases between. Germline loops: CDR1 SGHDN, CDR2 FVKESK. CDR3 size: 11 residues. The CDR3 coding sequence is TGTGCCAGTGAATTCGTGGATACGCAGTATTTT. Translated: CASEFVDTQYF.

The V call is TRBV14, the J call TRBJ1-6; D might be TRBD1 (6 bases). The germline V gene encodes CDR1 SGHDN and CDR2 FVKESK. The CDR3 loop spans 15 amino acids. Trimming pared 1 base from V and 7 bases from J, leaving 11 bases between. CDR3 residues: CASSQARGGNSPLHF. The CDR3 region has the DNA TGTGCCAGCAGCCAAGCCAGGGGAGGCAATTCACCCCTCCACTTT.

This clone has just a few counts. The chain is built from TRBV9 and TRBJ2-1, with 7 bases matching TRBD1. Unmatched junction bases numbered 3, after V lost 5 bases and J lost 7 bases. CDR3 length equals 12 residues. CDR1 and CDR2 from the germline V gene are SGDLS and YYNGEE. CDR3 sequence reads: CASSPQGNEQFF. CDR3 coding DNA: TGTGCCAGCAGTCCACAGGGGAATGAGCAGTTCTTC.

This chain connects TRBV2 to TRBJ2-1, with TRBD2 identical over 13 bases. This CDR3 comprises 20 residues. CDR1 and CDR2 (germline): SNHLY, FYNNEI. V was pared by 2 bases and J by 5 bases, with 15 bases of the junction left unmatched. The CDR3 protein is CASSEFGGLAGSIWNNEQFF. In DNA form, the CDR3 reads TGTGCCAGCAGTGAATTTGGGGGACTAGCGGGGAGCATATGGAACAATGAGCAGTTCTTC.

V is TRBV11-3 and J is TRBJ2-1; D call uncertain. CDR1 SGHNT and CDR2 YENEEA come from the germline V gene. This CDR3 has 15 residues. Trimming stripped 5 bases from V and 4 bases from J, with 15 bases between. The CDR3 sequence: CASSPYPTRYNEQFF. The CDR3 DNA follows: TGTGCCAGCAGCCCCTACCCCACCCGATACAATGAGCAGTTCTTC. The whole variable domain, remainder taken from reference TRBV11-3 and TRBJ2-1, is EAGVVQSPRYKIIEKKQPVAFWCNPISGHNTLYWYLQNLGQGPELLIRYENEEAVDDSQLPKDRFSAERLKGVDSTLKIQPAELGDSAVYLCASSPYPTRYNEQFFGPGTRLTVL.

The J gene is TRBJ2-3, the V gene TRBV30, with 7 bases aligning to TRBD1. The CDR3 covers 15 residues. Germline V lookup: CDR1 GTSNPN, CDR2 SVGIG (reference sequence). V lost 3 bases and J lost 1; bases outside the gene matches: 7. CDR3 residues: CAWRSRTGGTDTQYF. The CDR3 region has the DNA TGTGCCTGGAGGTCACGGACAGGAGGCACAGATACGCAGTATTTT.

The gene calls are TRBV19 and TRBJ2-7; no firm D call. Trimming removed 1 base from V and 6 bases from J, with 10 bases in between. The CDR3 covers 13 residues. Germline CDR1 LNHDA, CDR2 SQIVND (reference sequence). CDR3 amino acids: CASSIGAPGEQYF. The CDR3 DNA sequence: TGTGCCAGTAGTATAGGGGCCCCGGGCGAGCAGTACTTC.

This clone was detected only once. The chain is built from TRBV15 and TRBJ2-3; D unresolved. CDR1 and CDR2 (germline): LNHNV, YYDKDF (reference sequence). Trimming removed 0 bases from V and 4 bases from J, with 8 bases in between. CDR3 length: 14 amino acids. CDR3 protein: CATSRDEAPDTQYF. The CDR3 DNA reads TGTGCCACCAGCAGAGATGAGGCCCCAGATACGCAGTATTTT.

The V and J genes are TRBV6-4 and TRBJ2-7; 15 bases align to TRBD2. Germline V lookup: CDR1 MRHNA, CDR2 SNTAGT. The CDR3 sequence is 15 residues long. The V gene end was trimmed by 9 bases and the J gene end by 4 bases; junction bases not matched to a gene: 7. This CDR3 is CARGLAGGNGYEQYF. DNA for the CDR3: TGTGCCAGGGGACTAGCGGGGGGTAATGGGTACGAGCAGTACTTC.

The rearrangement links TRBV5-5 to TRBJ2-7; D not certain. Germline CDR1 reads SGHKS; CDR2 reads YYEKEE (reference sequence). Trimming took off 6 bases at V and 0 bases at J, with 16 bases between the two ends. This CDR3 is 15 amino acids long. The CDR3 DNA follows: TGTGCCAGCAACCCAACCGGCAGCCTCTCCTACGAGCAGTACTTC. This sequence encodes CASNPTGSLSYEQYF.

The V call is TRBV11-3, the J call TRBJ1-1; TRBD1 is a possible D gene (6 bases). The CDR3 consists of 11 residues. The V and J ends lost 3 bases and 7 bases respectively, with 6 bases between them. CDR1 is SGHNT and CDR2 is YENEEA in the germline V gene. The CDR3 is CASSFRGEAFF. For the CDR3, the DNA is TGTGCCAGCAGCTTCAGGGGTGAAGCTTTCTTT.

This clone was seen only once. The rearrangement links TRBV18 to TRBJ2-7, with D possibly matching TRBD1 (5 bases). This CDR3 spans 15 amino acids. V shed 2 bases and J shed 5 bases, with 16 bases lying between them. Germline V CDR1 and CDR2: KGHSH, LQKENI. The CDR3 loop is CASSPGREERNEQYF. CDR3 coding DNA: TGTGCCAGCTCACCAGGCAGGGAAGAAAGGAACGAGCAGTACTTC.

This chain uses TRBV19 with TRBJ1-5; no clear D gene. This CDR3 has 13 residues. Germline V gene data show CDR1 as LNHDA and CDR2 as SQIVND (reference sequence). V was shortened by 3 bases and J by 4 bases, with 7 bases between the two germline ends. The CDR3 DNA reads as TGTGCCAGTAGTATGGGCCTGAATCAGCCCCAGCATTTT. This sequence encodes CASSMGLNQPQHF. The entire variable domain, with the rest obtained from reference TRBV19 and TRBJ1-5, is as follows: DGGITQSPKYLFRKEGQNVTLSCEQNLNHDAMYWYRQDPGQGLRLIYYSQIVNDFQKGDIAEGYSVSREKKESFPLTVTSAQKNPTAFYLCASSMGLNQPQHFGDGTRLSIL.

V usage is TRBV29-1 and J usage is TRBJ2-3; 8 bases agree with TRBD2. CDR3 length: 15 residues. Germline lookup yields CDR1 SQVTM and CDR2 ANQGSEA. The V segment lost 2 bases and the J segment 0 bases; nucleotides outside the gene matches: 4. Here the CDR3 DNA reads TGCAGCGTTGAATGGCGGGGGGCTAGCACAGATACGCAGTATTTT. Translating it yields CSVEWRGASTDTQYF.

The chain combines TRBV20-1 with TRBJ2-3, with D perhaps matching TRBD2 (6 bases). The CDR3 is made up of 11 amino acids. Germline V gene lookup returns CDR1 DFQATT and CDR2 SNEGSKA (reference sequence). Between the trimmed V and J ends, which lost 5 bases and 4 bases, there was a span of 7 bases. DNA of the CDR3: TGCAGTGCTTCTAGCGCAGATACGCAGTATTTT. It encodes CSASSADTQYF.

The chain is built from TRBV5-5 and TRBJ1-2; 8 nucleotides match TRBD1. Per the germline V gene, CDR1 is SGHKS and CDR2 is YYEKEE (reference sequence). V trimming: 2 bases; J trimming: 2 bases; junction bases outside the gene matches: 2. The CDR3 runs to 14 residues. This CDR3 reads CASSFRTGNYGYTF. The CDR3 DNA sequence: TGTGCCAGCAGCTTCCGGACAGGGAACTATGGCTACACCTTC.

V usage is TRBV4-1 and J usage is TRBJ2-7, with D maybe TRBD2 (6 bases). CDR3 size: 15 residues. Germline CDR1 MGHRA, CDR2 YSYEKL. V shed 1 base and J shed 5 bases, with 15 bases lying between them. The CDR3 here is CASSQGSLGGDEQYF. CDR3 bases: TGCGCCAGCAGCCAAGGTTCATTAGGAGGGGACGAGCAGTACTTC.

CDR3 bases: TGCGCCAGCAGCGCAGTCGGGACAGGGGGCTATGGCTACACCTTC. Translation: CASSAVGTGGYGYTF. J is TRBJ1-2 and V is TRBV5-1; 11 positions agree with TRBD1. V shed 4 bases, J shed 4 bases, and the junction held 6 bases outside the gene matches. Germline V CDR1 and CDR2: SGHRS, YFSETQ. This CDR3 comprises 15 residues. Variable domain in full (rest from reference TRBV5-1 and TRBJ1-2): KAGVTQTPRYLIKTRGQQVTLSCSPISGHRSVSWYQQTPGQGLQFLFEYFSETQRNKGNFPGRFSGRQFSNSRSEMNVSTLELGDSALYLCASSAVGTGGYGYTFGSGTRLTVV.

The chain recombines TRBV16 with TRBJ1-1; TRBD1 aligns across 7 bases. The CDR3 sequence is 13 residues long. V lost 4 bases, J lost 11 bases, and 10 bases stayed unmatched. CDR1 and CDR2 from the germline V gene are KGHSY and FQNENV. The CDR3 DNA sequence: TGTGCCAGCAGCCCCGGAAGGGGGCGCGAGGCTTTCTTT. Amino acid sequence: CASSPGRGREAFF.